The rows below give T cell receptor beta chains drawn from one sample of a study of naive and memory T cell subsets. TCRdb passed the UMI-ligation and nested PCR reads through MiXCR, listing each CDR3 protein once. The sample carries approximately 150,000 distinct CDR3 sequences, roughly a fifth recorded once. Material: naive CD8+ T cells from blood. The receptors were sampled from a human donor in good health. CDR3s include the opening cysteine and the closing phenylalanine or tryptophan. A D gene is named only where the DNA matches it firmly. The size of a clone is reported for some rows only, either as once, few or many, or as a class for expanded clones.

size,D,V,J,CDR3,DNA
NA,NA,TRBV29-1,TRBJ2-1,CSVEAGEQFF,TGCAGCGTTGAAGCCGGCGAGCAGTTCTTC
NA,TRBD2,TRBV12-3/TRBV12-4,TRBJ2-7,CASSYASGTYEQYF,TGTGCCAGCAGTTATGCTAGCGGAACCTACGAGCAGTACTTC
few,NA,TRBV4-1,TRBJ1-4,CASSQQNNDEKLFF,TGCGCCAGCAGCCAACAGAATAACGATGAAAAACTGTTTTTT
NA,NA,TRBV5-4,TRBJ2-2,CASSRSGLNTGELFF,TGTGCCAGCAGCCGGTCGGGACTGAACACCGGGGAGCTGTTTTTT
few,TRBD2,TRBV6-5,TRBJ2-2,CASSYSGTQELAGGDTGELFF,TGTGCCAGCAGTTACTCTGGGACTCAGGAGCTAGCGGGAGGCGACACCGGGGAGCTGTTTTTT
NA,NA,TRBV29-1,TRBJ2-7,CSVETGLSYEQYF,TGCAGCGTTGAAACGGGCCTCTCCTACGAGCAGTACTTC
NA,TRBD1,TRBV27,TRBJ2-3,CASSTIETGGDEDTRYF,TGTGCCAGCAGTACCATAGAGACAGGGGGGGACGAAGATACGCGGTATTTT
few,NA,TRBV27,TRBJ2-7,CASSPLPTGNPSYEQYF,TGTGCCAGCAGTCCCTTACCCACAGGGAATCCCTCCTACGAGCAGTACTTC
NA,NA,TRBV28,TRBJ2-1,CASSIGAGAGDEQFF,TGTGCCAGCAGTATCGGGGCGGGGGCTGGCGATGAGCAGTTCTTC
NA,TRBD1,TRBV15,TRBJ1-2,CATSRDRPQGAYGYTF,TGTGCCACCAGCAGAGATCGGCCCCAGGGGGCATATGGCTACACCTTC
few,NA,TRBV15,TRBJ2-5,CATSRTDRGVRETQYF,TGTGCCACCAGCAGAACGGACCGGGGAGTAAGAGAGACCCAGTACTTC
NA,TRBD2,TRBV6-2/TRBV6-3,TRBJ2-1,CASSSEIAGGIDEQFF,TGTGCCAGCAGTTCCGAAATAGCGGGAGGGATTGATGAGCAGTTCTTC
NA,TRBD2,TRBV20-1,TRBJ2-7,CSASQRDLAAFEQYF,TGCAGTGCTAGTCAAAGGGACCTAGCGGCCTTCGAGCAGTACTTC
few,TRBD2,TRBV9,TRBJ2-7,CASSAPPTSGIDYEQYF,TGTGCCAGCAGCGCCCCTCCGACTAGCGGGATTGACTACGAGCAGTACTTC
few,TRBD2,TRBV4-3,TRBJ2-1,CASSQDGTIYEQFF,TGCGCCAGCAGCCAAGACGGGACTATCTATGAGCAGTTCTTC
many,TRBD1,TRBV4-3,TRBJ1-4,CASSQTAPGQGIWANEKLFF,TGCGCCAGCAGCCAGACCGCCCCGGGACAGGGGATTTGGGCTAATGAAAAACTGTTTTTT
few,TRBD2,TRBV28,TRBJ2-7,CASRYTSGISEQYF,TGTGCCAGCAGGTATACTAGCGGGATAAGCGAGCAGTACTTC
NA,NA,TRBV21-1,TRBJ1-5,CASSPHSNQPQHF,TGTGCCAGCAGCCCTCATAGCAATCAGCCCCAGCATTTT
NA,NA,TRBV7-2,TRBJ2-7,CASSLKAGDEQYF,TGTGCCAGCAGCTTAAAGGCGGGCGACGAGCAGTACTTC
NA,TRBD2,TRBV12-3/TRBV12-4,TRBJ2-1,CASCGTSGKRNEQFF,TGTGCCAGCTGCGGGACTAGCGGGAAGCGGAATGAGCAGTTCTTC
few,TRBD1,TRBV5-6,TRBJ1-5,CASRSGTGLNQPQHF,TGTGCCAGCAGGTCCGGGACAGGGCTAAATCAGCCCCAGCATTTT
NA,TRBD2,TRBV12-3/TRBV12-4,TRBJ2-1,CASSFPGTSGEDGSYNEQFF,TGTGCCAGCAGTTTTCCGGGGACTAGCGGGGAGGATGGCTCCTACAATGAGCAGTTCTTC
many,NA,TRBV28,TRBJ2-7,CASRPSRDLPYEQYF,TGTGCCAGCAGGCCCTCCCGGGACCTACCCTACGAGCAGTACTTC
once,NA,TRBV9,TRBJ2-2,CASSISGTGELFF,TGTGCCAGCAGCATTAGCGGCACCGGGGAGCTGTTTTTT
few,TRBD2,TRBV6-2/TRBV6-3,TRBJ2-3,CASSPGPGLAPDTQYF,TGTGCCAGCAGCCCTGGTCCGGGACTAGCACCAGATACGCAGTATTTT
NA,TRBD2,TRBV5-1,TRBJ2-1,CASSLASSGPFNEQFF,TGCGCCAGCAGCTTGGCCTCTAGCGGCCCTTTCAATGAGCAGTTCTTC
NA,TRBD1,TRBV15,TRBJ1-4,CATSRRRQGGEKLFF,TGTGCCACCAGCAGAAGGAGACAGGGGGGTGAAAAACTGTTTTTT
NA,NA,TRBV30,TRBJ1-1,CARETGQEAFF,TGTGCCCGGGAGACCGGACAGGAAGCTTTCTTT
NA,NA,TRBV6-2/TRBV6-3,TRBJ2-2,CASSYSKSRDFLGLFF,TGTGCCAGCAGTTACTCGAAGTCCCGGGACTTTCTTGGGCTGTTTTTT
NA,TRBD1,TRBV15,TRBJ2-4,CATSASGGWSDKNIQYF,TGTGCCACCAGCGCTTCAGGGGGCTGGAGTGACAAAAACATTCAGTACTTC
NA,NA,TRBV27,TRBJ2-1,CASSLQVGFPSYNEQFF,TGTGCCAGCAGTTTACAAGTAGGCTTCCCCTCCTACAATGAGCAGTTCTTC
NA,NA,TRBV27,TRBJ1-1,CASSLGEDFMNTEAFF,TGTGCCAGCAGTTTAGGTGAGGACTTTATGAACACTGAAGCTTTCTTT
NA,NA,TRBV29-1,TRBJ2-7,CSVQTEFYEQYF,TGCAGCGTTCAAACAGAGTTCTACGAGCAGTACTTC
few,TRBD1,TRBV25-1,TRBJ2-7,CASSGPTPGQPTYEQYF,TGTGCCAGCAGTGGCCCCACCCCGGGACAGCCCACCTACGAGCAGTACTTC
many,NA,TRBV28,TRBJ2-1,CASSLMQGSYPREQFF,TGTGCCAGCAGTTTAATGCAGGGGTCCTACCCCAGAGAGCAGTTCTTC
NA,NA,TRBV4-2,TRBJ2-7,CASSQEALVHYNLYEQYF,TGTGCCAGCAGCCAAGAGGCCTTAGTACATTACAACCTCTACGAGCAGTACTTC
NA,NA,TRBV29-1,TRBJ2-1,CSVEDPLQGTGNEQFF,TGCAGCGTTGAAGACCCTCTTCAGGGGACTGGCAATGAGCAGTTCTTC